The 22 T cell receptor beta chains below were found in one sample sequenced in a study of blood T cell repertoires in COVID-19. Assay: immunoSEQ multiplex PCR; the TCRdb copy retains only in-frame clones and omits some. The sample contains a few hundred thousand clones, roughly 87% of which appear only once. Sequenced: PBMCs or T cells enriched from blood (not recorded which). The receptors come from a man aged 18 to 30 who had recovered from COVID-19.

The chain is built from TRBV2 and TRBJ1-2; maybe TRBD1 (5 bases). From germline, CDR1 is SNHLY and CDR2 FYNNEI. This CDR3 is 17 amino acids long. V lost 1 base and J lost 5, with 20 bases in between. CDR3 loop: CASSEGGRATSGYGYTF. CDR3 DNA: TGTGCCAGCAGTGAAGGTGGCCGGGCTACGTCAGGGTATGGCTACACCTTC.

V and J are TRBV7-2 and TRBJ1-1, with D hard to call. V lost 6 bases, J lost 0 bases, and 14 bases lay in between. The CDR3 is 15 residues long. The germline gives CDR1 SGHTA, CDR2 FQGNSA. CDR3 residues: CASSYMGGLNTEAFF. In DNA, the CDR3 is TGTGCCAGCAGTTACATGGGAGGGCTGAACACTGAAGCTTTCTTT.

This clone was detected once. J is TRBJ2-7 and V is TRBV3-1 (or the pseudogene TRBV3-2), with 10 bases lining up with TRBD2. With V trimmed by 6 bases and J by 2 bases, 4 bases remained unmatched. The CDR3 is 14 amino acids. The germline V gene encodes CDR1 LGHDT and CDR2 YNNKEL (reference sequence). This chain's CDR3 is CASSWTSGTYEQYF. In DNA, the CDR3 is TGTGCCAGCAGTTGGACTAGCGGTACCTACGAGCAGTACTTC.

The chain combines TRBV30 with TRBJ2-7; tentative D call: TRBD1 (5 bases). CDR1 is GTSNPN, CDR2 SVGIG, per germline (reference sequence). V lost 2 bases and J lost 4, with 9 bases in between. The CDR3 loop spans 12 amino acids. The CDR3 protein is CAWSMGQYEQYF. The CDR3 bases are TGTGCCTGGAGTATGGGGCAGTACGAGCAGTACTTC.

The V and J genes are TRBV2 and TRBJ2-1; the D gene is possibly TRBD1 (6 bases). Germline CDR1 is SNHLY and CDR2 is FYNNEI. CDR3 size: 11 residues. V gave up 8 bases and J gave up 7 bases, with 9 bases separating them. The CDR3 region is CASGQGNEQFF. CDR3 nucleotides: TGTGCCAGCGGTCAGGGGAATGAGCAGTTCTTC.

This chain links TRBV27 with TRBJ1-6; D is possibly TRBD1 (6 bases). Per germline, CDR1 MNHEY and CDR2 SMNVEV (reference sequence). The CDR3 has 16 residues. Between the trimmed V and J ends, which lost 7 bases and 2 bases, there was a span of 15 bases. The CDR3, as DNA: TGTGCCAGCAAAGAAACAGGGACGGCCTATAATTCACCCCTCCACTTT. Residues: CASKETGTAYNSPLHF.

The V gene is TRBV5-8, the J gene TRBJ1-5; a weak D match, TRBD1 (5 bases). V dropped 2 bases and J dropped 1 base, with 10 bases sitting between them. Germline CDR1 and CDR2: SGHTS and YDEGEE. The CDR3 is 15 residues long. CDR3 DNA: TGTGCCAGCAGCTTCCTACAGGAAAGCAATCAGCCCCAGCATTTT. It yields the protein CASSFLQESNQPQHF.

This chain links TRBV9 with TRBJ2-3, with 7 positions matching TRBD1. This CDR3 spans 16 amino acids. The trim removed 4 bases at V and 0 bases at J, leaving 8 bases unmatched. The V gene's germline CDR1 is SGDLS and CDR2 YYNGEE. CDR3 sequence reads: CASSSRTGTSTDTQYF. The CDR3 DNA reads as TGTGCCAGCAGCTCAAGGACAGGTACTAGCACAGATACGCAGTATTTT.

The genes are TRBV5-6 and TRBJ1-1, with 7 bases aligning to TRBD1. The CDR3 has 15 amino acids. The junction had 10 bases not matched to a gene; V was cut back by 4 bases and J by 4 bases. Germline CDR1 reads SGHDT; CDR2 reads YYEEEE. CDR3 DNA: TGTGCCAGCAGCCCGATGGTTAGACAGGGCACTGAAGCTTTCTTT. Protein product: CASSPMVRQGTEAFF. Complete variable domain (other parts from reference TRBV5-6 and TRBJ1-1): DAGVTQSPTHLIKTRGQQVTLRCSPKSGHDTVSWYQQALGQGPQFIFQYYEEEERQRGNFPDRFSGHQFPNYSSELNVNALLLGDSALYLCASSPMVRQGTEAFFGQGTRLTVV.

The V and J genes are TRBV18 and TRBJ1-3, with 7 bases that match TRBD1. CDR3 length: 17 residues. The junction had 12 bases not matched to a gene; V was cut back by 6 bases and J by 1 base. The germline CDR1 and CDR2 sequences are KGHSH and LQKENI. The CDR3 nucleotides are TGTGCCAGCTCGGAATCTACCGGGACAGTATCTGGAAACACCATATATTTT. This codes for CASSESTGTVSGNTIYF.

The V and J genes are TRBV4-2 and TRBJ1-4; no definite D call. The V gene's germline CDR1 is LGHNA and CDR2 YNFKEQ. The CDR3 loop spans 14 amino acids. V was pared by 1 base and J by 8 bases, with 11 bases between. CDR3 loop: CASSQVPVEEKLFF. The CDR3 DNA follows: TGTGCCAGCAGCCAAGTCCCTGTCGAGGAAAAACTGTTTTTT.

This chain links TRBV11-2 with TRBJ2-7, with unresolved D. Germline V gives CDR1 SGHAT, CDR2 FQNNGV. V lost 0 bases and J 4 bases, leaving 4 bases between the germline ends. This CDR3 is built from 12 residues. CDR3 DNA: TGTGCCAGCAGCTTAGAAGCGTACGAGCAGTACTTC. It encodes CASSLEAYEQYF.

V and J are TRBV7-6 and TRBJ1-1; D unclear. Per the germline V gene, CDR1 is SGHVS and CDR2 is FNYEAQ. Trimming took 5 bases from V and 5 from J, leaving 15 bases between them. The CDR3 has 14 amino acids. Here the CDR3 DNA reads TGTGCCAGCAGCACAAACGAGGGCTTTACTGAAGCTTTCTTT. Protein product: CASSTNEGFTEAFF.

This chain links TRBV4-1 with TRBJ2-7; a weak D match, TRBD1 (6 bases). Trimming stripped 3 bases from V and 3 bases from J, with 12 bases between. The CDR3 has 14 amino acids. Germline-derived CDR1 and CDR2 are MGHRA and YSYEKL. The CDR3 nucleotides are TGCGCCAGCAGCCATCAACAGGGTTTCTACGAGCAGTACTTC. Translation: CASSHQQGFYEQYF.

This clone was observed a few times. The chain employs TRBV9 and TRBJ2-2, with D possibly TRBD2 on 6 matching bases. The CDR3 consists of 17 residues. CDR1 is SGDLS, CDR2 YYNGEE, per germline. Trimming left V 0 bases short and J 5 bases short, with 17 bases between. CDR3 coding DNA: TGTGCCAGCAGCGTAGACGGCGTGGGACTCACGACCGGGGAGCTGTTTTTT. It codes for CASSVDGVGLTTGELFF.

The chain links TRBV29-1 to TRBJ2-5; tentative D call: TRBD2 (6 bases). V lost 5 bases and J lost 4, with 17 bases in between. Germline CDR1 and CDR2: SQVTM and ANQGSEA. The CDR3 runs 14 residues. The CDR3 coding sequence is TGCAGCGTTATGAGGGCCGGGGGTGGAGAGACCCAGTACTTC. Its translation: CSVMRAGGGETQYF. The variable domain in full, completed from reference TRBV29-1 and TRBJ2-5, reads SAVISQKPSRDICQRGTSLTIQCQVDSQVTMMFWYRQQPGQSLTLIATANQGSEATYESGFVIDKFPISRPNLTFSTLTVSNMSPEDSSIYLCSVMRAGGGETQYFGPGTRLLVL.

The table lists this clone with a count of one. V is TRBV28 and J is TRBJ1-2, with 8 nucleotides matching TRBD1. Unmatched junction bases numbered 3, after V lost 5 bases and J lost 4 bases. This CDR3 comprises 13 residues. Germline-derived CDR1 and CDR2 are MDHEN and SYDVKM. The DNA of the CDR3 is TGTGCCAGCAGTCGGGGACAGGTCTATGGCTACACCTTC. Amino acid sequence: CASSRGQVYGYTF.

The V gene is TRBV7-2, the J gene TRBJ2-1, with D tentatively TRBD1 (6 bases). The ends were cut back, 1 base at V and 2 bases at J, with 12 bases in the middle. CDR1 and CDR2 from the germline V gene are SGHTA and FQGNSA. The CDR3 sequence is 16 residues long. Written as DNA, the CDR3 is TGTGCCAGCAGCTTAGACTGGTGGGACACCTACAATGAGCAGTTCTTC. It encodes CASSLDWWDTYNEQFF.

The chain uses TRBV11-2 and TRBJ2-1; 11 bases are shared with TRBD1. This CDR3 comprises 18 residues. CDR1 and CDR2 (germline): SGHAT, FQNNGV. The junction had 14 bases not matched to a gene; V was cut back by 4 bases and J by 6 bases. CDR3 sequence: CASSSRPPGTGGFNEQFF. The DNA for the CDR3 is TGTGCCAGCAGCTCCCGACCCCCCGGGACAGGGGGGTTCAATGAGCAGTTCTTC.

The rearrangement uses TRBV27 and TRBJ1-6; 7 bases are a match to TRBD1. The J segment lost 10 bases and the V segment lost 3 bases, leaving 9 bases of the junction unmatched. CDR3 size: 15 residues. Germline CDR1 reads MNHEY; CDR2 reads SMNVEV (reference sequence). Written as DNA, the CDR3 is TGTGCCAGCAGTTTGGGAACAGGGGTTGGATCACCCCTCCACTTT. This sequence encodes CASSLGTGVGSPLHF.

This rearrangement joins TRBV5-5 to TRBJ2-5, with D perhaps TRBD1 (6 bases). This CDR3 region has 13 residues. V lost 2 bases to trimming and J lost 3 bases, with 8 bases between them. The germline V gene encodes CDR1 SGHKS and CDR2 YYEKEE (reference sequence). The CDR3 region is CASSFPGEETQYF. CDR3 sequence (DNA): TGTGCCAGCAGCTTTCCAGGGGAAGAGACCCAGTACTTC.

The chain joins TRBV5-4 to TRBJ1-3; TRBD1 agrees at 7 bases. J was trimmed by 0 bases and V by 0 bases; bases with no gene match: 6. The length of the CDR3 is 17 residues. Germline loops: CDR1 SGHNT, CDR2 YYREEE (reference sequence). CDR3 region: CASSLDLPGGSGNTIYF. The DNA of the CDR3 is TGTGCCAGCAGCTTGGACCTCCCAGGGGGCTCTGGAAACACCATATATTTT.